The clone carrying this TCR beta chain has just a few counts. Trimming left V 5 bases short and J 2 bases short, with 11 bases between. Germline V CDR1 and CDR2: DFQATT, SNEGSKA (reference sequence). CDR3 length: 13 amino acids. TCRdb re-called the RT-PCR reads through MiXCR, storing one row per CDR3 protein. Of about 680,000 distinct CDR3 sequences listed, 14% are singletons. The source of this sequence is a female donor in good health, serving as a healthy control. The sequenced sample consisted of memory CD4+ T cells from blood. The chain employs TRBV20-1 and TRBJ2-3; no firm D call. The CDR3 DNA follows: TGCAGTGCTCAGCGTCTCGCCACAGATACGCAGTATTTT. Translation: CSAQRLATDTQYF.